A selection of T cell receptor beta chains follows, all from one sample in a study of blood T cell repertoires in COVID-19. The repertoire was sequenced with immunoSEQ multiplex PCR; TCRdb's copy has only in-frame clones and lacks some. The sample yields hundreds of thousands of clones, 70% to 90% seen once. Sequencing was performed on peripheral blood. The source of these receptors is a young woman who had recovered from COVID-19. CDR3s include the opening cysteine and the closing phenylalanine or tryptophan. The D gene is left open where the match is weak. Only part of the rows carry a size: once, few, many, or a class if the clone is expanded.

abundance	v_gene	j_gene	d_gene	CDR3aa	CDR3nt
-	TRBV11-2	TRBJ2-1	TRBD2	CASSRTGGGYNEQFF	TGTGCCAGCAGCCGTACGGGAGGGGGGTACAATGAGCAGTTCTTC
-	TRBV18	TRBJ2-2	-	CASSPDINTGELFF	TGTGCCAGCTCACCCGACATCAACACCGGGGAGCTGTTTTTT
few	TRBV5-1	TRBJ2-7	TRBD2	CASSSQRETRYEQYF	TGCGCCAGCAGCAGTCAGCGGGAGACTAGGTACGAGCAGTACTTC
-	TRBV4-3	TRBJ1-4	-	CASSQGGGTNEKLFF	TGCGCCAGCAGCCAGGGGGGGGGTACTAATGAAAAACTGTTTTTT
-	TRBV4-1	TRBJ2-1	TRBD2	CASSPTSGFLLYEQFF	TGCGCCAGCAGCCCGACTAGCGGGTTCCTACTATACGAGCAGTTCTTC
once	TRBV27	TRBJ1-3	TRBD1	CASRGTAGNTIYF	TGTGCCAGCAGGGGGACAGCGGGAAACACCATATATTTT
-	TRBV9	TRBJ2-7	TRBD2	CASSVGGTTYEQYF	TGTGCCAGCAGCGTAGGAGGGACTACCTACGAGCAGTACTTC
-	TRBV29-1	TRBJ2-1	-	CSAPTITGEQFF	TGCAGCGCACCAACGATCACAGGGGAGCAGTTCTTC
few	TRBV25-1	TRBJ1-4	-	CASSPSRVNEKLFF	TGTGCCAGCAGTCCAAGCAGGGTTAATGAAAAACTGTTTTTT
-	TRBV5-4	TRBJ2-1	TRBD2	CASSWGTSGSLAHEQFF	TGTGCCAGCAGCTGGGGGACTAGCGGGAGTTTGGCCCATGAGCAGTTCTTC
-	TRBV5-8	TRBJ2-7	-	CASSFRGSYEQYF	TGTGCCAGCAGCTTTAGGGGGTCCTACGAGCAGTACTTC
once	TRBV30	TRBJ1-3	-	CAWKQGRLSGNTIYF	TGTGCCTGGAAACAGGGCAGGCTCTCTGGAAACACCATATATTTT
-	TRBV27	TRBJ2-1	TRBD2	CASSLGLEKFF	TGTGCCAGCAGTTTGGGACTAGAAAAATTCTTC
-	TRBV5-4	TRBJ2-7	TRBD2	CASSNSGTLSGEQYF	TGTGCCAGCAGTAATAGCGGGACCCTAAGTGGCGAGCAGTACTTC
-	TRBV7-2	TRBJ2-1	-	CASSLGLARHNEQFF	TGTGCCAGCAGCTTAGGGCTAGCTAGGCACAATGAGCAGTTCTTC
-	TRBV27	TRBJ2-7	TRBD2	CASSFGLAVASEQYF	TGTGCCAGCAGTTTCGGGCTAGCGGTCGCATCCGAGCAGTACTTC
-	TRBV4-3	TRBJ2-7	-	CASRQHRDTPVGEQYF	TGCGCCAGCAGGCAACATCGGGACACGCCTGTGGGGGAGCAGTACTTC
-	TRBV29-1	TRBJ1-2	-	CSVDSATDGYTF	TGCAGCGTTGATAGTGCGACAGATGGCTACACCTTC
-	TRBV13	TRBJ1-3	-	CASSLRQEGNTIYF	TGTGCCAGCAGCCTCAGACAGGAAGGAAACACCATATATTTT
once	TRBV24-1	TRBJ2-3	-	CATGAPLAPYTQYF	TGTGCCACCGGGGCACCTCTAGCGCCCTATACGCAGTATTTT
-	TRBV19	TRBJ1-1	-	CASSILVRADTEAFF	TGTGCCAGTAGTATACTGGTGCGCGCGGACACTGAAGCTTTCTTT
once	TRBV6-6	TRBJ2-3	TRBD2	CASSLRAGSSDTQYF	TGTGCCAGCAGTCTAAGAGCGGGATCGTCAGATACGCAGTATTTT
-	TRBV21-1	TRBJ1-5	-	CATSKANRAQPQHF	TGTGCCACCTCAAAAGCTAACAGGGCTCAGCCCCAGCATTTT
-	TRBV6-6	TRBJ1-2	TRBD1	CASSSTGNGYTF	TGTGCCAGCAGTTCGACAGGGAATGGCTACACCTTC
-	TRBV7-2	TRBJ2-2	TRBD2	CASSKGLAGGTGELFF	TGTGCCAGCAGCAAAGGGCTAGCGGGAGGTACCGGGGAGCTGTTTTTT
-	TRBV19	TRBJ2-7	-	CATLDSTGYEQYF	TGTGCCACCCTCGACAGTACGGGTTACGAGCAGTACTTC
-	TRBV5-4	TRBJ2-5	TRBD2	CASRPASGRNQETQYF	TGTGCCAGCAGGCCTGCTAGCGGGAGGAACCAAGAGACCCAGTACTTC
-	TRBV11-2	TRBJ2-6	-	CASSAYRSGANVLTF	TGTGCCAGCAGCGCCTACAGGTCTGGGGCCAACGTCCTGACTTTC
-	TRBV6-2/TRBV6-3	TRBJ1-6	TRBD1	CASSRDREVNSPLHF	TGTGCCAGCAGCCGCGACAGGGAAGTGAATTCACCCCTCCACTTT
-	TRBV11-2	TRBJ1-1	-	CASSLYGRGTTEAFF	TGTGCCAGCAGCCTCTACGGGAGGGGGACCACTGAAGCTTTCTTT
-	TRBV6-4	TRBJ2-1	-	CASSEVLSQNEQFF	TGTGCCAGCAGTGAGGTGCTTAGCCAAAATGAGCAGTTCTTC
-	TRBV19	TRBJ1-1	-	CASSIDQGVSEAFF	TGTGCCAGTAGTATAGATCAAGGGGTATCTGAAGCTTTCTTT
-	TRBV3-1/TRBV3-2	TRBJ1-4	-	CASSQVSGQVFF	TGTGCCAGCAGCCAAGTCTCAGGGCAGGTGTTTTTT